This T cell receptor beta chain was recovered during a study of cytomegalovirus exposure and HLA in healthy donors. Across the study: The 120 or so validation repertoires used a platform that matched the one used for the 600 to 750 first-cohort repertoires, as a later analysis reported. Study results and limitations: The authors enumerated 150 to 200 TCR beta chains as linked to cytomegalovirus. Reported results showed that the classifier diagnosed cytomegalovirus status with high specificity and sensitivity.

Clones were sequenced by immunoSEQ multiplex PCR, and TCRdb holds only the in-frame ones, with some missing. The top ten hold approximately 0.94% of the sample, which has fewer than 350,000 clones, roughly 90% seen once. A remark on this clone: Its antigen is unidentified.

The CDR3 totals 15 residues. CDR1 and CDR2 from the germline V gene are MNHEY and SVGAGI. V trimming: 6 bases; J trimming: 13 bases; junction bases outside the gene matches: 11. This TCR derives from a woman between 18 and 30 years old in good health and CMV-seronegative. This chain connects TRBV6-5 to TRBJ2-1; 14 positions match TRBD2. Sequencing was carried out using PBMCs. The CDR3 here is CASSPTRGLAGGQFF. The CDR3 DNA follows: TGTGCCAGCAGCCCCACCCGAGGACTAGCGGGAGGTCAGTTCTTC.